This TCR beta chain was identified during a study of breast tumors, draining lymph nodes, adjacent tissues. Overall study findings and caveats: Tumor repertoires ranked between lymph nodes and nontumor tissue in diversity, with V and J gene preferences.

Breast cancer patients provided tissue from their axillary draining lymph nodes. This clonotype was counted at least ten times. Its antigen remains unidentified. This CDR3 has 17 residues. V lost 1 base and J 3 bases, leaving 19 bases between the germline ends. Germline assignment: CDR1 MGHRA and CDR2 YSYEKL. TCRdb re-called the multiplex PCR reads through MiXCR, storing one row per CDR3 protein. The table lists approximately 230,000 distinct CDR3 sequences, nearly 35% of them singletons, with roughly 3.5% in the top ten. The chain carries TRBV4-1 and TRBJ2-7; D perhaps matches TRBD1 (6 bases). This receptor was obtained from a female donor with breast cancer. Some clones in this sample may be carry-over from other donors' samples. Sequencing input: axillary lymph node tissue. The CDR3 DNA follows: TGCGCCAGCAGCCAAGTCCAATCCCCGGGACAAATCTACGAGCAGTACTTC. It codes for CASSQVQSPGQIYEQYF.